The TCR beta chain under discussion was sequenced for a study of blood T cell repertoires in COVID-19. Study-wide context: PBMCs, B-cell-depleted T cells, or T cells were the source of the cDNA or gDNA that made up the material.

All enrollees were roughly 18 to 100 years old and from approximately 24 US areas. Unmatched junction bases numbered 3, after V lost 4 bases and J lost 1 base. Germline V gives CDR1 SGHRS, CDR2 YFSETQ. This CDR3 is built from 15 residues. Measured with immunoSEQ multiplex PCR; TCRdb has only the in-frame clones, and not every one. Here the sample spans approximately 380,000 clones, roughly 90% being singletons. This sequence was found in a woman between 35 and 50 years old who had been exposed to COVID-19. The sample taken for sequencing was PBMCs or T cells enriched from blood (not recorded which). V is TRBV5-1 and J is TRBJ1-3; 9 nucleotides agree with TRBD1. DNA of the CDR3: TGCGCCAGCAGCGCGGGACAGGGATCTGGAAACACCATATATTTT. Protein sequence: CASSAGQGSGNTIYF. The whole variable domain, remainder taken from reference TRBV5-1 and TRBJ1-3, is KAGVTQTPRYLIKTRGQQVTLSCSPISGHRSVSWYQQTPGQGLQFLFEYFSETQRNKGNFPGRFSGRQFSNSRSEMNVSTLELGDSALYLCASSAGQGSGNTIYFGEGSWLTVV.